Following are 26 T cell receptor beta chains from one sample sequenced in a study of blood T cells in healthy people across ages. Together with a sample-barcoded 5' primer, a J-beta primer mix was included in a second PCR lasting roughly 6 to 12 cycles. TCRdb fed the 5' RACE reads into MiXCR, producing one record per CDR3 protein. The table has nearly 800,000 distinct CDR3 sequences, 56% seen once. The material sequenced was blood. The receptors come from a man aged 40-55 years in good health.

As for this clonotype: The junction and the germline gene differ at one end; a read error may be behind it. This chain uses TRBV3-1 with TRBJ2-5; 12 bases agree with TRBD2. Germline V gene data show CDR1 as LGHDT and CDR2 as YNNKEL (reference sequence). CDR3 length: 16 residues. The CDR3, as DNA: TGTGCCAGTAGCCCTACTAGCGGGAGGATGGAGGAGACCCAGTACTTC. Amino acid sequence: CASSPTSGRMEETQYF.

This clonotype has a handful of counts. This chain connects TRBV27 to TRBJ1-1; maybe TRBD1 (5 bases). The V end lost 2 bases, the J end lost 4 bases, and 11 bases lay between the germline ends. CDR1 and CDR2 (germline): MNHEY, SMNVEV (reference sequence). The CDR3 extends over 14 amino acids. The CDR3 loop reads CASSLRLTGTEAFF. The CDR3 DNA is TGTGCCAGCAGTTTAAGACTTACAGGCACTGAAGCTTTCTTT.

The genes are TRBV5-1 and TRBJ1-2; D may be TRBD1 (6 bases). Trimming shortened V by 0 bases and J by 0 bases, and 9 bases separated the two germline ends. This CDR3 is built from 15 residues. From germline, CDR1 is SGHRS and CDR2 YFSETQ. The CDR3 loop is CASSLVQGANYGYTF. The CDR3 region has the DNA TGCGCCAGCAGCTTGGTACAGGGAGCTAACTATGGCTACACCTTC.

The V gene is TRBV20-1, the J gene TRBJ1-1, with D unclear. This CDR3 comprises 12 residues. Between the trimmed V and J ends, which lost 3 bases and 5 bases, there was a span of 10 bases. CDR1 is DFQATT, CDR2 SNEGSKA, per germline (reference sequence). This chain's CDR3 is CSARNPDTEAFF. The DNA of the CDR3 is TGCAGTGCTAGGAACCCGGATACTGAAGCTTTCTTT.

The chain employs TRBV7-2 and TRBJ1-2; D uncertain. The CDR3 loop spans 14 amino acids. Trimming left V 0 bases short and J 7 bases short, with 12 bases between. CDR1 is SGHTA and CDR2 is FQGNSA in the germline V gene. The CDR3 loop is CASSLADVVRGYTF. CDR3 DNA sequence: TGTGCCAGCAGCTTAGCGGACGTGGTACGTGGCTACACCTTC. The full variable domain, its missing parts supplied by reference TRBV7-2 and TRBJ1-2, is GAGVSQSPSNKVTEKGKDVELRCDPISGHTALYWYRQSLGQGLEFLIYFQGNSAPDKSGLPSDRFSAERTGGSVSTLTIQRTQQEDSAVYLCASSLADVVRGYTFGSGTRLTVV.

This chain uses TRBV20-1 with TRBJ2-3; TRBD2 is a possible D gene (6 bases). Germline V gene lookup returns CDR1 DFQATT and CDR2 SNEGSKA (reference sequence). The CDR3 length is 13 residues. Trimming took 4 bases from V and 4 from J, leaving 12 bases between them. The CDR3: CSATGGLPDTQYF. The CDR3, as DNA: TGCAGTGCTACTGGAGGGTTGCCAGATACGCAGTATTTT.

This clonotype was detected only a few times. This rearrangement joins TRBV28 to TRBJ2-5; 8 bases match TRBD2. Germline V gene data show CDR1 as MDHEN and CDR2 as SYDVKM. The CDR3 consists of 16 residues. V lost 3 bases and J lost 1; bases outside the gene matches: 7. This CDR3 reads CASSLGIAGSQETQYF. The DNA of the CDR3 is TGTGCCAGCAGTTTGGGAATAGCGGGAAGCCAAGAGACCCAGTACTTC.

The CDR3 loop is CASSLMRDRTQETQYF. As DNA, the CDR3 is TGTGCCAGCAGCTTAATGCGGGACAGGACTCAAGAGACCCAGTACTTC. V usage is TRBV7-2 and J usage is TRBJ2-5, with 8 bases matching TRBD1. The CDR3 has 16 residues. The germline gives CDR1 SGHTA, CDR2 FQGNSA. The V gene end was trimmed by 2 bases and the J gene end by 2 bases; junction bases not matched to a gene: 7.

The chain is built from TRBV6-5 and TRBJ1-6; D gene ambiguous. The V and J ends lost 3 bases and 7 bases respectively, with 13 bases between them. Germline V gene sequence: CDR1 MNHEY, CDR2 SVGAGI. The CDR3 is 15 residues long. The CDR3 DNA is TGTGCCAGCAGTTATCTCGTCAGCCAAAATTCACCCCTCCACTTT. It is translated as CASSYLVSQNSPLHF.

The chain employs TRBV12-3 or TRBV12-4 and TRBJ1-1; a weak D match, TRBD1 (6 bases). The CDR3 has 14 amino acids. V lost 6 bases to trimming and J lost 2 bases, with 13 bases between them. CDR3 in amino acids: CASSYVQGNTEAFF. CDR3 sequence (DNA): TGTGCCAGCAGCTATGTACAGGGAAACACTGAAGCTTTCTTT.

The V call is TRBV15, the J call TRBJ2-7; D perhaps matches TRBD1 (5 bases). The CDR3 length is 15 residues. Trimming took off 1 base at V and 3 bases at J, with 13 bases between the two ends. Germline CDR1 and CDR2: LNHNV and YYDKDF (reference sequence). CDR3 nucleotides: TGTGCCACCAGCAGAGTTACAGGAATAAACTACGAGCAGTACTTC. The encoded protein is CATSRVTGINYEQYF. Together with reference TRBV15 and TRBJ2-7, the CDR3 gives the full variable domain: DAMVIQNPRYQVTQFGKPVTLSCSQTLNHNVMYWYQQKSSQAPKLLFHYYDKDFNNEADTPDNFQSRRPNTSFCFLDIRSPGLGDTAMYLCATSRVTGINYEQYFGPGTRLTVT.

This clonotype was seen a few times. The chain joins TRBV4-2 to TRBJ1-5, with D uncertain. CDR1 is LGHNA and CDR2 is YNFKEQ in the germline V gene. The CDR3 covers 14 residues. The germline V and J ends were trimmed by 3 bases and 0 bases, with 6 bases remaining between them. The CDR3: CASSQGPSNQPQHF. For the CDR3, the DNA is TGTGCCAGCAGCCAGGGCCCTAGCAATCAGCCCCAGCATTTT.

This chain uses TRBV5-1 with TRBJ1-1, with 9 bases aligning to TRBD1. V lost 4 bases, J lost 1 base, and 2 bases stayed unmatched. The CDR3 is 14 residues long. Germline V gene lookup returns CDR1 SGHRS and CDR2 YFSETQ. The CDR3, as DNA: TGCGCCAGCAGCGGGACAGGGCAGAACACTGAAGCTTTCTTT. This gives the protein CASSGTGQNTEAFF. Supplemented by reference TRBV5-1 and TRBJ1-1, the full variable domain reads KAGVTQTPRYLIKTRGQQVTLSCSPISGHRSVSWYQQTPGQGLQFLFEYFSETQRNKGNFPGRFSGRQFSNSRSEMNVSTLELGDSALYLCASSGTGQNTEAFFGQGTRLTVV.

This clonotype was observed a handful of times. CDR3 amino acids: CSARGDRRYEQYF. In DNA, the CDR3 is TGCAGTGCTAGAGGGGACAGGAGATACGAGCAGTACTTC. The rearrangement uses TRBV20-1 and TRBJ2-7, with 8 nucleotides matching TRBD1. V lost 1 base, J lost 4 bases, and 3 bases stayed unmatched. This CDR3 has 13 amino acids. CDR1 is DFQATT, CDR2 SNEGSKA, per germline (reference sequence).

The chain links TRBV7-2 to TRBJ2-2, with TRBD2 matching 10 bases. The germline V gene has CDR1 SGHTA and CDR2 FQGNSA. V trimming: 5 bases; J trimming: 4 bases; junction bases outside the gene matches: 7. The CDR3 is 16 amino acids. Here the CDR3 DNA reads TGTGCCAGCAGCCCCATAGCGGGGGGCCGCACCGGGGAGCTGTTTTTT. Translating gives CASSPIAGGRTGELFF.

This clonotype was seen once. The chain recombines TRBV5-5 with TRBJ2-1; D is unclear. The CDR3 spans 14 residues. Germline V gene sequence: CDR1 SGHKS, CDR2 YYEKEE (reference sequence). V shed 6 bases and J shed 8 bases, with 18 bases lying between them. CDR3: CASTYWWRSDEQFF. CDR3 nucleotide sequence: TGTGCCAGCACCTACTGGTGGAGAAGCGATGAGCAGTTCTTC.

Only a few counts were recorded for this clonotype. The chain uses TRBV11-2 and TRBJ1-5, with D tentatively TRBD1 (6 bases). The CDR3 is 15 residues long. Trimming took 5 bases from V and 2 from J, leaving 13 bases between them. Germline V gene data show CDR1 as SGHAT and CDR2 as FQNNGV. DNA for the CDR3: TGTGCCAGCAGCCCCACGGGGGCAGGCAATCAGCCCCAGCATTTT. Its protein is CASSPTGAGNQPQHF.

The rearrangement links TRBV29-1 to TRBJ2-3; possibly TRBD2 for D (5 bases). The ends were cut back, 4 bases at V and 3 bases at J, with 14 bases in the middle. From germline, CDR1 is SQVTM and CDR2 ANQGSEA. The CDR3 runs to 14 residues. The CDR3 is CSVGVGVGTDTQYF. The CDR3, as DNA: TGCAGCGTTGGCGTGGGAGTCGGGACAGATACGCAGTATTTT.

This clonotype turned up a few times. V and J are TRBV7-2 and TRBJ1-1, with a possible D match to TRBD1 (6 bases). This CDR3 spans 15 amino acids. V dropped 2 bases and J dropped 0 bases, with 10 bases sitting between them. CDR1 and CDR2 from the germline V gene are SGHTA and FQGNSA. The CDR3: CASSLLTGMNTEAFF. CDR3 bases: TGTGCCAGCAGCTTATTGACAGGAATGAACACTGAAGCTTTCTTT.

CDR3 region: CASRFPQETQYF. In DNA, the CDR3 is TGTGCCAGCAGGTTTCCCCAAGAGACCCAGTACTTC. This chain connects TRBV21-1 to TRBJ2-5. TRBV21-1 is a listed pseudogene. This CDR3 has 12 amino acids.

The rearrangement uses TRBV18 and TRBJ2-3, with D unclear. Germline CDR1 and CDR2: KGHSH and LQKENI. Trimming removed 5 bases from V and 4 bases from J, with 7 bases in between. The CDR3 loop spans 12 amino acids. In DNA, the CDR3 is TGTGCCAGCTCAGACACACCAGATACGCAGTATTTT. Translated: CASSDTPDTQYF. The entire variable domain, with the rest obtained from reference TRBV18 and TRBJ2-3, is as follows: NAGVMQNPRHLVRRRGQEARLRCSPMKGHSHVYWYRQLPEEGLKFMVYLQKENIIDESGMPKERFSAEFPKEGPSILRIQQVVRGDSAAYFCASSDTPDTQYFGPGTRLTVL.

This clonotype has only one observation. A much larger clone differs by one base, so this may be a read error. J is TRBJ2-4 and V is TRBV14; tentatively, D is TRBD1 (6 bases). The CDR3 covers 12 residues. From germline, CDR1 is SGHDN and CDR2 FVKESK. Deletions cut 8 bases from V and 13 bases from J, with 18 bases between. DNA of the CDR3: TGTGCCAGCGGCCGCACAGGGACGGGCCAGTACTTC. Residues: CASGRTGTGQYF.

Only one count was recorded for this clonotype. The rearrangement links TRBV9 to TRBJ1-4; 9 bases align to TRBD1. Germline loops: CDR1 SGDLS, CDR2 YYNGEE. This CDR3 is built from 15 residues. With V trimmed by 2 bases and J by 7 bases, 6 bases remained unmatched. The CDR3 here is CASSVSTGGFEKLFF. The CDR3 DNA follows: TGTGCCAGCAGCGTCAGCACAGGGGGCTTTGAAAAACTGTTTTTT.

The chain uses TRBV2 and TRBJ2-5, with D unclear. This CDR3 is 14 amino acids long. CDR1 SNHLY and CDR2 FYNNEI come from the germline V gene. V was trimmed by 2 bases and J by 0 bases, leaving 7 bases between them. For the CDR3, the DNA is TGTGCCAGCAGTGAATGGGCAGACCAAGAGACCCAGTACTTC. Translating gives CASSEWADQETQYF.

The J gene is TRBJ1-6, the V gene TRBV7-2, with D unresolved. The ends were cut back, 5 bases at V and 0 bases at J, with 11 bases in the middle. Germline V gene lookup returns CDR1 SGHTA and CDR2 FQGNSA. The CDR3 covers 16 residues. The chain's CDR3 is CASSKYRNSYNSPLHF. The CDR3 bases are TGTGCCAGCAGCAAATATAGGAACTCCTATAATTCACCCCTCCACTTT.

This clonotype was counted between two and nine times. The V gene is TRBV4-2, the J gene TRBJ1-1; tentative D call: TRBD1 (6 bases). Germline V gene sequence: CDR1 LGHNA, CDR2 YNFKEQ. The CDR3 runs to 12 residues. V lost 5 bases to trimming and J lost 5 bases, with 9 bases between them. CDR3 in amino acids: CASSEQGTEAFF. CDR3 DNA: TGTGCCAGCAGCGAACAGGGAACTGAAGCTTTCTTT.